What follows describes a single TCR beta chain. Between the trimmed V and J ends, which lost 3 bases and 0 bases, there was a span of 9 bases. The germline V gene encodes CDR1 SGHTA and CDR2 FQGNSA. The CDR3 totals 14 residues. This table comes from immunoSEQ multiplex PCR, and its TCRdb copy is limited to in-frame clones, with some not included. This sample carries tens of thousands of clones, less than 95% of them seen once, and the ten largest clones take around 6.8%. These data originate in a study of T cell changes during pregnancy in multiple sclerosis. The chain recombines TRBV7-2 with TRBJ2-7; D is unresolved. The sequenced sample was peripheral blood, obtained in the third trimester of pregnancy. This receptor was identified in a female donor in good health, enrolled as a control in a pregnancy study. CDR3: CASSFRWASYEQYF. For the CDR3, the DNA is TGTGCCAGCAGCTTCCGTTGGGCCTCCTACGAGCAGTACTTC.